What follows is one T cell receptor (beta chain) and its context. The antigen is not known. The PCR contained 60 Vbeta and 13 Jbeta primers. Assay used: immunoSEQ multiplex PCR; TCRdb lists only in-frame clones, some missing. The sample lists approximately 100,000 clones, roughly 82% seen once, with approximately 2.6% in the top ten. The data were obtained in a study of cytomegalovirus exposure and HLA in healthy donors. Study-level results: At a 0.05 false discovery rate, a later analysis found approximately 15,000 TCR beta sequences to be associated with HLA alleles. CMV serostatus was the only recorded immune exposure for donors.

The specimen sequenced was PBMCs. The receptor was isolated from a male donor in good health and CMV-seropositive.

CDR3 nucleotides: TGTGCCAGCAGCCCATCCTCCGGTTCCGCCTCTGGGGCCAACGTCCTGACTTTC. Protein product: CASSPSSGSASGANVLTF. V and J are TRBV28 and TRBJ2-6; no clear D gene. Trimming shortened V by 6 bases and J by 0 bases, and 18 bases separated the two germline ends. The germline V gene encodes CDR1 MDHEN and CDR2 SYDVKM. There are 18 residues in the CDR3.